These 14 T cell receptor beta chains were sequenced from one sample in a study of memory CD4+ T cells and cytomegalovirus serostatus. Clones were read by immunoSEQ multiplex PCR, and TCRdb kept only the in-frame ones, dropping some. The table has over 45,000 clones, 82% seen once. The sort gate was single viable CD3+CD4+CD8-CD45RO+ cells for memory CD4+ T cells. The material sequenced was memory CD4+ T cells from blood. These receptors originate from an adult in good health and CMV-seronegative.

V usage is TRBV5-4 and J usage is TRBJ2-1; 11 bases line up with TRBD2. This CDR3 contains 15 residues. The trim removed 3 bases at V and 12 bases at J, leaving 11 bases unmatched. In germline, CDR1 is SGHNT, CDR2 YYREEE (reference sequence). The CDR3 DNA sequence: TGTGCCAGCAGCTGGGGTAGCGGGGGGGTCGTAGGGCAGTTCTTC. Translation gives CASSWGSGGVVGQFF.

The chain joins TRBV7-3 to TRBJ2-1, with 9 bases identical to TRBD2. Germline loops: CDR1 SGHTA, CDR2 FQGTGA. V gave up 4 bases and J gave up 6 bases; unmatched junction bases: 7. CDR3 length: 15 amino acids. CDR3 protein: CASSSSGGRINEQFF. In nucleotides, the CDR3 is TGTGCCAGCAGCTCCAGCGGGGGGCGCATCAATGAGCAGTTCTTC.

The rearrangement links TRBV7-2 to TRBJ1-1; perhaps TRBD1 as D (5 bases). Germline CDR1 is SGHTA and CDR2 is FQGNSA. V was shortened by 4 bases and J by 3 bases, with 15 bases between the two germline ends. There are 15 residues in the CDR3. The CDR3: CASSSTRGRYTEAFF. As DNA, the CDR3 is TGTGCCAGCAGCTCGACCCGGGGCCGGTACACTGAAGCTTTCTTT.

V gene TRBV7-2 combines with J gene TRBJ1-2, with D unresolved. The germline V gene encodes CDR1 SGHTA and CDR2 FQGNSA. Trimming removed 1 base at V and 8 bases at J, with 8 bases between. This CDR3 contains 12 residues. DNA for the CDR3: TGTGCCAGCAGCTTAGGGATCAGAGGCTACACCTTC. Its protein is CASSLGIRGYTF.

The rearrangement links TRBV7-2 to TRBJ2-7, with 9 bases matching TRBD1. From germline, CDR1 is SGHTA and CDR2 FQGNSA. Losses at the gene ends were 4 bases for V and 2 bases for J; bases not matched to a gene: 3. This CDR3 has 14 residues. The CDR3 protein is CASSSRTGAYEQYF. In nucleotides, the CDR3 is TGTGCCAGCAGCTCCCGGACAGGGGCCTACGAGCAGTACTTC.

V usage is TRBV5-4 and J usage is TRBJ1-1; a possible D gene is TRBD1 (5 bases). V lost 10 bases to trimming and J lost 1 base, with 14 bases between them. CDR3 length equals 13 residues. In germline, CDR1 is SGHNT, CDR2 YYREEE (reference sequence). CDR3 sequence: CASREGANTEAFF. The CDR3 bases are TGTGCCTCTCGAGAAGGGGCGAACACTGAAGCTTTCTTT.

This chain's CDR3 is CASSLNWGSNQPQHF. CDR3 sequence (DNA): TGTGCCAGCAGCTTGAACTGGGGTAGCAATCAGCCCCAGCATTTT. The chain has TRBV7-2 and TRBJ1-5; D is ambiguous. Trimming removed 3 bases from V and 0 bases from J, with 9 bases in between. This CDR3 has 15 residues. Looked up from germline, CDR1 is SGHTA and CDR2 is FQGNSA.

The V and J genes are TRBV30 and TRBJ2-2; no clear D. CDR3 length: 15 residues. The V end lost 0 bases, the J end lost 5 bases, and 13 bases lay between the germline ends. Germline V gene lookup returns CDR1 GTSNPN and CDR2 SVGIG (reference sequence). CDR3 nucleotides: TGTGCCTGGAGTGTGAAAGGGCTCCGAACCGGGGAGCTGTTTTTT. Protein sequence: CAWSVKGLRTGELFF.

The CDR3 region is CASSLALPNSPLHF. The CDR3 coding sequence is TGTGCCAGCAGCTTGGCGCTCCCTAATTCACCCCTCCACTTT. The V call is TRBV5-4, the J call TRBJ1-6; D gene ambiguous. This CDR3 contains 14 residues. In germline, CDR1 is SGHNT, CDR2 YYREEE (reference sequence). V was trimmed by 0 bases and J by 6 bases, leaving 7 bases between them.

The chain employs TRBV2 and TRBJ2-1; TRBD2 is a possible D gene (6 bases). Germline values: CDR1 SNHLY, CDR2 FYNNEI. The CDR3 is made up of 15 amino acids. Trimming cost V 4 bases and J 0 bases, with 10 bases left between them. The CDR3 loop reads CASSVGGISYNEQFF. The CDR3 bases are TGTGCCAGCAGTGTAGGAGGGATCTCCTACAATGAGCAGTTCTTC. Full variable domain (remainder filled in from reference TRBV2 and TRBJ2-1): EPEVTQTPSHQVTQMGQEVILRCVPISNHLYFYWYRQILGQKVEFLVSFYNNEISEKSEIFDDQFSVERPDGSNFTLKIRSTKLEDSAMYFCASSVGGISYNEQFFGPGTRLTVL.

The chain joins TRBV2 to TRBJ1-3; D uncertain. Germline-derived CDR1 and CDR2 are SNHLY and FYNNEI. CDR3 length: 15 amino acids. Trimming took 3 bases from V and 8 from J, leaving 17 bases between them. The CDR3 spells CASSEAGVPPDTIYF. DNA of the CDR3: TGTGCCAGCAGTGAGGCGGGCGTGCCTCCCGACACCATATATTTT.

The chain employs TRBV21-1 and TRBJ1-5; TRBD1, as called in the table, went unchecked against the DNA. TRBV21-1 has pseudogene status. This CDR3 contains 16 residues. CDR3: CASSKVETEVNQPQHF. DNA of the CDR3: TGTGCCAGCAGCAAAGTTGAGACAGAAGTCAATCAGCCCCAGCATTTT.

The CDR3 here is CASSLAGGPKETQYF. Written as DNA, the CDR3 is TGTGCCAGCAGCTTAGCGGGGGGGCCTAAAGAGACCCAGTACTTC. The chain couples TRBV7-2 to TRBJ2-5; D is possibly TRBD2 (7 bases). This CDR3 is 15 amino acids long. Trimming cost V 0 bases and J 3 bases, with 11 bases left between them. The germline gives CDR1 SGHTA, CDR2 FQGNSA.

This chain connects TRBV6-5 to TRBJ1-3; 7 nucleotides agree with TRBD1. V was clipped by 6 bases and J by 8 bases; unmatched bases: 13. Germline V gene data show CDR1 as MNHEY and CDR2 as SVGAGI. The CDR3 loop spans 15 amino acids. CDR3 in DNA: TGTGCCAGCAGGCGAACCTCGGGACAGTGGGACACCATATATTTT. Its translation is CASRRTSGQWDTIYF.